This passage covers 12 T cell receptor beta chains from one sample sequenced in a study of shared clonotypes between healthy human individuals. The repertoire was sequenced with immunoSEQ multiplex PCR; TCRdb's copy has only in-frame clones and lacks some. The sample holds some 2,000,000 clones; almost 96% are singletons and the top ten take 0.1% to 0.15%. The source material was naive CD4+ T cells sorted from blood. The sample's subset: CD45RA+ positively selected. The source of these receptors is a man aged 18 to 29 in good health.

This rearrangement joins TRBV5-6 to TRBJ2-6, with D hard to call. Germline V gene lookup returns CDR1 SGHDT and CDR2 YYEEEE. Trimming took off 6 bases at V and 0 bases at J, with 10 bases between the two ends. The CDR3 consists of 15 residues. This chain's CDR3 is CASTYRSSGANVLTF. The CDR3 DNA follows: TGTGCCAGCACCTACAGATCCTCTGGGGCCAACGTCCTGACTTTC.

The chain links TRBV5-1 to TRBJ2-7, with 11 bases lining up with TRBD2. In germline, CDR1 is SGHRS, CDR2 YFSETQ. With V trimmed by 4 bases and J by 4 bases, 19 bases remained unmatched. CDR3 size: 19 residues. DNA for the CDR3: TGCGCCAGCAGCCCGGCGGGGCAGGTAACAAGGACTAGCGGGTACGAGCAGTACTTC. It yields the protein CASSPAGQVTRTSGYEQYF.

DNA of the CDR3: TGTGCCAGCAGCGTAGGGACCTCGGGACAGGCCTACGAGCAGTACTTC. This gives the protein CASSVGTSGQAYEQYF. The chain employs TRBV9 and TRBJ2-7; 8 nucleotides agree with TRBD1. V lost 0 bases, J lost 2 bases, and 7 bases stayed unmatched. Germline-derived CDR1 and CDR2 are SGDLS and YYNGEE. The CDR3 runs to 16 residues.

This rearrangement joins TRBV9 to TRBJ2-1; no clear D. Germline V gene lookup returns CDR1 SGDLS and CDR2 YYNGEE. The ends were cut back, 3 bases at V and 5 bases at J, with 3 bases in the middle. This CDR3 is 11 amino acids long. The CDR3 DNA is TGTGCCAGCAGCGGTCACAATGAGCAGTTCTTC. Amino acids: CASSGHNEQFF.

The chain has TRBV14 and TRBJ1-2; D remains unclear. CDR3 length: 17 residues. Looked up from germline, CDR1 is SGHDN and CDR2 is FVKESK. The germline V and J ends were trimmed by 1 base and 1 base, with 16 bases remaining between them. The CDR3 sequence: CASSQVIFDPLNYGYTF. The DNA for the CDR3 is TGTGCCAGCAGCCAAGTTATTTTTGATCCCCTTAACTATGGCTACACCTTC.

V gene TRBV5-4 combines with J gene TRBJ1-1; 8 bases align to TRBD1. In germline, CDR1 is SGHNT, CDR2 YYREEE (reference sequence). This CDR3 is 14 amino acids long. V was pared by 2 bases and J by 7 bases, with 7 bases of the junction left unmatched. The CDR3 protein is CASSFSRGRSEAFF. The CDR3 DNA sequence: TGTGCCAGCAGCTTTTCCAGGGGGCGAAGTGAAGCTTTCTTT.

The rearrangement links TRBV6-1 to TRBJ2-5; D uncertain. Germline CDR1 reads MNHNS; CDR2 reads SASEGT. The germline V and J ends were trimmed by 4 bases and 0 bases, with 6 bases remaining between them. This CDR3 comprises 13 residues. The CDR3: CASSVLDQETQYF. Written as DNA, the CDR3 is TGTGCCAGCAGTGTGCTAGACCAAGAGACCCAGTACTTC.

This clone came up once. Other DNA sequences in the sample encode the same CDR3. V usage is TRBV6-5 and J usage is TRBJ2-1; 7 bases fit TRBD2. The germline V gene encodes CDR1 MNHEY and CDR2 SVGAGI. Trimming cost V 6 bases and J 2 bases; bases outside gene matches: 4. There are 14 residues in the CDR3. CDR3 residues: CASSRGGPYNEQFF. The CDR3 DNA follows: TGTGCCAGCAGCCGGGGAGGGCCCTACAATGAGCAGTTCTTC.

The chain uses TRBV10-3 and TRBJ2-7; weak D call: TRBD1 (6 bases). The CDR3 consists of 13 residues. Between the trimmed V and J ends, which lost 6 bases and 3 bases, there was a span of 12 bases. The germline CDR1 and CDR2 sequences are ENHRY and SYGVKD. The CDR3 sequence is CAIREGDGYEQYF. As DNA, the CDR3 is TGTGCCATCAGAGAGGGGGATGGCTACGAGCAGTACTTC.

The CDR3: CASSLDTGTFTYEQYF. CDR3 in DNA: TGTGCCAGCAGCTTGGATACCGGGACATTTACCTACGAGCAGTACTTC. The chain is built from TRBV5-6 and TRBJ2-7, with D perhaps TRBD1 (6 bases). In germline, CDR1 is SGHDT, CDR2 YYEEEE. The CDR3 covers 16 residues. The V and J ends lost 0 bases and 2 bases respectively, with 15 bases between them.

The chain links TRBV7-2 to TRBJ2-5; 11 bases are shared with TRBD1. V shed 4 bases, J shed 7 bases, and the junction held 11 bases outside the gene matches. The germline V gene has CDR1 SGHTA and CDR2 FQGNSA. This CDR3 has 16 residues. The CDR3 here is CASSSARGQGGGTQYF. Written as DNA, the CDR3 is TGTGCCAGCAGCTCGGCGCGGGGACAGGGGGGAGGGACCCAGTACTTC.

CDR3 in amino acids: CASSLRLREATYNEQFF. DNA for the CDR3: TGTGCCAGCAGCCTAAGGCTGCGGGAGGCCACCTACAATGAGCAGTTCTTC. This chain joins TRBV7-6 and TRBJ2-1; 8 nucleotides match TRBD2. The CDR3 is 17 amino acids. V lost 5 bases and J lost 2; bases outside the gene matches: 11. Germline V gene sequence: CDR1 SGHVS, CDR2 FNYEAQ. Based on the CDR3 plus reference TRBV7-6 and TRBJ2-1, the full variable domain is GAGVSQSPRYKVTKRGQDVALRCDPISGHVSLYWYRQALGQGPEFLTYFNYEAQQDKSGLPNDRFSAERPEGSISTLTIQRTEQRDSAMYRCASSLRLREATYNEQFFGPGTRLTVL.